A selection of T cell receptor beta chains follows, all from one sample in a study of read filtering for tumor transcriptome and immune sequencing. TCRdb processed the reads anew with MiXCR; each CDR3 protein has one entry. The sample has tens of thousands of distinct CDR3 sequences; around 20% are singletons. Sample: a population of CD138-negative cells sorted from bone marrow. The receptors come from a donor at least 40 years old with multiple myeloma. The CDR3 runs from the conserved cysteine through the conserved F or W. The D gene is left open where the match is weak. Clone size is not always given. Where it is, it says once, few, many or a class for expanded clones.

V gene	J gene	clone size	CDR3 length	D gene	CDR3 protein	CDR3 DNA
TRBV10-3	TRBJ1-1	many	15	TRBD1	CAIREGRQGNTEAFF	TGTGCCATCAGAGAGGGCCGACAGGGGAACACTGAAGCTTTCTTT
TRBV21-1	TRBJ2-5	-	13	-	CASSKGEYRDQYF	TGTGCCAGCAGCAAGGGAGAGTACCGAGACCAGTACTTC
TRBV7-2	TRBJ2-7	medium-sized	14	TRBD2	CASSTQRGPYEQYF	TGTGCCAGCAGCACTCAGCGGGGCCCCTACGAGCAGTACTTC
TRBV20-1	TRBJ2-3	many	11	-	CSASGTDTQYF	TGCAGTGCTAGCGGGACAGATACGCAGTATTTT
TRBV20-1	TRBJ1-5	many	15	-	CSARDRKGGNQPQHF	TGCAGTGCTAGAGATCGGAAAGGGGGAAATCAGCCCCAGCATTTT
TRBV14	TRBJ2-5	-	14	TRBD1	CASSQGYRGETQYF	TGTGCCAGCAGCCAAGGCTACAGGGGAGAGACCCAGTACTTC
TRBV24-1	TRBJ2-1	many	15	TRBD1	CATSDLGTGYNEQFF	TGTGCCACCAGTGATTTGGGGACAGGGTACAATGAGCAGTTCTTC
TRBV7-2	TRBJ1-4	many	17	TRBD1	CASSPSPGQFGNEKLFF	TGTGCCAGCAGCCCCAGCCCGGGACAGTTTGGAAATGAAAAACTGTTTTTT
TRBV20-1	TRBJ2-1	many	13	TRBD1	CSAEGDRGNEQFF	TGCAGTGCTGAGGGAGACAGGGGAAATGAGCAGTTCTTC
TRBV20-1	TRBJ1-2	many	13	-	CSARDRRAWGYTF	TGCAGTGCTAGAGATAGAAGGGCCTGGGGCTACACCTTC
TRBV28	TRBJ1-6	many	18	-	CASSSPSDSLFSNSPLHF	TGTGCCAGCAGCTCCCCCAGTGACAGTCTCTTCTCAAATTCACCCCTCCACTTT
TRBV7-9	TRBJ1-5	few	15	TRBD1	CASSFETGTNQPQHF	TGTGCCAGCAGCTTCGAGACAGGGACGAACCAGCCCCAGCATTTT
TRBV5-1	TRBJ1-1	many	14	TRBD1	CASSFLGQGTEAFF	TGCGCCAGCAGCTTCCTAGGACAGGGAACTGAAGCTTTCTTT
TRBV4-1	TRBJ2-7	many	18	TRBD1	CASSQEGDRGARVYDQYF	TGCGCCAGCAGCCAAGAGGGGGACAGGGGCGCACGGGTATACGACCAGTACTTC
TRBV7-8	TRBJ2-6	many	15	-	CASSEPTGGANVLTF	TGTGCCAGCAGCGAGCCCACCGGTGGGGCCAACGTCCTGACTTTC
TRBV3-1	TRBJ2-7	many	15	TRBD1	CASSQTGTGADEQYF	TGTGCCAGCAGCCAAACCGGGACAGGGGCTGACGAGCAGTACTTC
TRBV25-1	TRBJ2-5	many	15	-	CASSEHRGTQETQYF	TGTGCCAGCAGTGAACACCGGGGGACCCAAGAGACCCAGTACTTC
TRBV20-1	TRBJ2-7	many	14	TRBD2	CSARDGAGGYEQYF	TGCAGTGCTAGAGACGGAGCGGGAGGGTACGAGCAGTACTTC
TRBV4-3	TRBJ2-1	many	14	TRBD1	CASSGDRNNNEQFF	TGCGCCAGCAGTGGGGACAGGAATAACAATGAGCAGTTCTTC
TRBV5-6	TRBJ2-2	-	15	TRBD2	CASSVAGLNTGELFF	TGTGCCAGCAGCGTAGCGGGCCTGAACACCGGGGAGCTGTTTTTT
TRBV6-5	TRBJ1-3	few	15	-	CASSYRGPSGNTIYF	TGTGCCAGCAGTTACCGGGGCCCCTCTGGAAACACCATATATTTT
TRBV7-2	TRBJ2-1	many	16	-	CASSPLRGNSYNEQFF	TGTGCCAGCAGCCCCTTGAGGGGGAACTCCTACAATGAGCAGTTCTTC
TRBV2	TRBJ1-2	many	13	-	CASSVLSPGGYTF	TGTGCCAGCAGTGTCCTGTCCCCGGGAGGCTACACCTTC
TRBV18	TRBJ2-7	-	15	TRBD1	CASSPRDRGPYEQYF	TGTGCCAGCTCACCCCGGGACAGGGGGCCCTACGAGCAGTACTTC
TRBV7-9	TRBJ1-1	-	15	-	CASSLGSGRNTEAFF	TGTGCCAGCAGCTTAGGTTCAGGGAGGAACACTGAAGCTTTCTTT
TRBV5-6	TRBJ2-3	many	15	TRBD2	CASSVLAGALDTQYF	TGTGCCAGCAGCGTCCTAGCGGGAGCGCTTGATACGCAGTATTTT
TRBV24-1	TRBJ2-1	many	15	TRBD1	CATSDFRQGRLKQFF	TGTGCCACCAGTGATTTTAGACAGGGTCGACTAAAGCAGTTCTTC
TRBV27	TRBJ1-4	many	20	TRBD1	CASSPTPGQGAIISNEKLFF	TGTGCCAGCAGTCCTACGCCGGGACAGGGGGCGATAATATCGAATGAAAAACTGTTTTTT
TRBV20-1	TRBJ2-3	many	16	TRBD2	CSAFKGLAGGPDTQYF	TGCAGTGCCTTTAAGGGACTAGCGGGAGGGCCGGATACGCAGTATTTT
TRBV5-1	TRBJ2-1	-	13	-	CAGSLENNNELFF	TGCGCCGGCAGCTTGGAGAATAACAATGAGCTGTTCTTC
TRBV2	TRBJ1-5	few	15	-	CASSESGAYNQPQHF	TGTGCCAGCAGTGAATCAGGGGCCTACAATCAGCCCCAGCATTTT
TRBV3-1	TRBJ2-3	many	11	-	CASSQFDTQYF	TGTGCCAGCAGCCAATTCGATACGCAGTATTTT
TRBV7-2	TRBJ2-3	many	14	TRBD2	CASSLGTSGSAQYF	TGTGCCAGCAGCCTCGGGACTAGCGGTTCTGCGCAGTATTTT
TRBV19	TRBJ2-5	many	15	TRBD2	CASSKGLAPQETQYF	TGTGCCAGTAGTAAGGGACTAGCGCCACAAGAGACCCAGTACTTC
TRBV29-1	TRBJ1-1	many	13	-	CSVVRDGNTEAFF	TGCAGCGTTGTTCGGGACGGCAACACTGAAGCTTTCTTT
TRBV24-1	TRBJ2-3	many	15	-	CATRPGRGPGNTQYF	TGTGCCACCAGGCCGGGGAGGGGGCCCGGGAATACGCAGTATTTT
TRBV7-9	TRBJ1-1	many	14	TRBD1	CASSQGQGASEAFF	TGTGCCAGCAGCCAAGGACAGGGGGCCTCTGAAGCTTTCTTT
TRBV2	TRBJ2-7	many	14	TRBD1	CASSPGQGAYEQYF	TGTGCCAGCTCCCCCGGCCAGGGGGCCTACGAGCAGTACTTC
TRBV6-2/TRBV6-3	TRBJ2-2	many	19	TRBD2	CASSYHGTSGLPDTGELFF	TGTGCCAGCAGTTACCATGGGACTAGCGGACTCCCGGACACCGGGGAGCTGTTTTTT
TRBV12-3/TRBV12-4	TRBJ2-2	many	15	-	CASSLPARGTGELFF	TGTGCCAGCAGTCTTCCGGCGCGCGGCACCGGGGAGCTGTTTTTT
TRBV14	TRBJ2-1	-	15	-	CASSSRDPGYNEQFF	TGTGCCAGCAGTTCTCGGGACCCAGGCTACAATGAGCAGTTCTTC
TRBV13	TRBJ2-5	-	12	-	CVSSLVRGTQYF	TGTGTCAGCAGCTTAGTACGGGGGACCCAGTACTTC
TRBV18	TRBJ2-5	-	12	-	CASPPLRETQYF	TGTGCCAGCCCACCTCTTCGAGAGACCCAGTACTTC
TRBV24-1	TRBJ2-3	many	17	TRBD1	CATSDLHGQGAADTQYF	TGTGCCACCAGTGATTTGCATGGACAGGGGGCAGCAGATACGCAGTATTTT
TRBV19	TRBJ2-1	-	13	TRBD2	CASSMGLAGAKFF	TGTGCCAGTAGTATGGGACTAGCGGGAGCTAAGTTCTTC
TRBV30	TRBJ2-2	many	16	TRBD2	CAWSDLAGAETGELFF	TGTGCCTGGAGTGATCTAGCGGGAGCGGAAACCGGGGAGCTGTTTTTT
TRBV7-9	TRBJ2-5	many	15	-	CASRNEGPPGETQYF	TGTGCCAGCAGAAACGAGGGCCCTCCCGGAGAGACCCAGTACTTC
TRBV12-3/TRBV12-4	TRBJ2-5	many	13	-	CASSLAYQETQYF	TGTGCCAGCAGTTTAGCGTACCAAGAGACCCAGTACTTC
TRBV28	TRBJ2-1	-	12	-	CASSRGPNEQFF	TGTGCCAGCAGCCGGGGCCCTAATGAGCAGTTCTTC
TRBV25-1	TRBJ1-4	many	15	-	CASSEEHEELGKLFF	TGTGCCAGCAGTGAGGAGCACGAAGAACTAGGGAAACTGTTTTTT
TRBV3-1	TRBJ2-2	many	20	TRBD1	CASSQDHAGTGGKNTGELFF	TGTGCCAGCAGCCAAGACCACGCCGGGACAGGGGGGAAGAACACCGGGGAGCTGTTTTTT
TRBV12-3/TRBV12-4	TRBJ1-6	many	16	TRBD1	CASTFAGTAHNSPLHF	TGTGCCAGCACTTTCGCCGGGACAGCCCATAATTCACCCCTCCACTTT